The 20 T cell receptor beta chains below come from one sample, sequenced in a study of T cells in Graves' hyperthyroidism and ophthalmopathy. Regions amplified from RNA transcripts were the TCR beta CDR3 regions. Using the HTBI primer set, a first-round RT-PCR was run on the TCR CDR3. TCRdb reanalysed the multiplex PCR reads using MiXCR and keeps one entry per CDR3 protein. The sample records around 600,000 distinct CDR3 sequences, just under 45% being singletons. The sequenced sample was peripheral blood or thyroid tissue (not recorded which). The receptor source for this set is an adult man with Graves' disease, either hyperthyroidism or ophthalmopathy (not recorded which).

The genes are TRBV7-6 and TRBJ2-5, with a tentative D call TRBD1 (6 bases). V shed 5 bases and J shed 5 bases, with 15 bases lying between them. This CDR3 spans 14 amino acids. Germline V gene data show CDR1 as SGHVS and CDR2 as FNYEAQ. The DNA for the CDR3 is TGTGCCAGCAGCCAGGACAGAGGGAATGAGACCCAGTACTTC. Its translation: CASSQDRGNETQYF.

Ten or more counts support this clonotype. This chain connects TRBV20-1 to TRBJ2-5, with D unclear. Trimming took off 6 bases at V and 5 bases at J, with 10 bases between the two ends. The CDR3 is 11 amino acids. The germline CDR1 and CDR2 sequences are DFQATT and SNEGSKA (reference sequence). The CDR3 bases are TGCAGTGCGCTGGACGGTGAGACCCAGTACTTC. It translates to CSALDGETQYF.

This clonotype was observed a few times. This chain joins TRBV20-1 and TRBJ1-2; 11 bases align to TRBD1. After removal of 6 bases from V and 8 bases from J, the junction contained 8 bases not matched to a gene. In germline, CDR1 is DFQATT, CDR2 SNEGSKA (reference sequence). The CDR3 totals 13 residues. The CDR3 reads CSALGQGAQGYTF. The CDR3 DNA reads TGCAGTGCCCTAGGACAGGGGGCGCAGGGCTACACCTTC.

The table lists this clonotype with a few counts. One end of the junction does not line up with germline, which may come from a read error. The CDR3 loop is CSARTGSQEAQYF. CDR3 sequence (DNA): TGCAGTGCTCGGACAGGGAGCCAAGAGGCCCAGTACTTC. This chain joins TRBV20-1 and TRBJ2-5; 8 bases are shared with TRBD1. CDR1 and CDR2 from the germline V gene are DFQATT and SNEGSKA (reference sequence). This CDR3 has 13 residues.

In this sample, this clonotype turned up a few times. The chain is built from TRBV5-5 and TRBJ1-1; 9 positions match TRBD1. Unmatched junction bases numbered 8, after V lost 5 bases and J lost 0 bases. Germline V lookup: CDR1 SGHKS, CDR2 YYEKEE (reference sequence). This CDR3 has 16 residues. The CDR3 loop is CASRRDREVLNTEAFF. DNA for the CDR3: TGTGCCAGCAGGCGGGACAGGGAAGTTCTGAACACTGAAGCTTTCTTT.

This clonotype was counted many times. The gene calls are TRBV29-1 and TRBJ2-7; D is unresolved. CDR3 length: 14 amino acids. V was trimmed by 6 bases and J by 3 bases, leaving 18 bases between them. Germline V gene data show CDR1 as SQVTM and CDR2 as ANQGSEA. As DNA, the CDR3 is TGCAGCGTCGGCCGAGTTGGGCGAAACTACGAGCAGTACTTC. Translation: CSVGRVGRNYEQYF.

This clonotype was seen more than once but under ten times. The V gene is TRBV29-1, the J gene TRBJ1-5; 8 nucleotides agree with TRBD1. The CDR3 runs 13 residues. Germline lookup yields CDR1 SQVTM and CDR2 ANQGSEA. The junction had 3 bases not matched to a gene; V was cut back by 5 bases and J by 3 bases. CDR3 loop: CSVSGGPNQPQHF. The CDR3 nucleotides are TGCAGCGTTTCAGGGGGCCCCAATCAGCCCCAGCATTTT. Looking up the rest from reference TRBV29-1 and TRBJ1-5 gives the full variable domain: SAVISQKPSRDICQRGTSLTIQCQVDSQVTMMFWYRQQPGQSLTLIATANQGSEATYESGFVIDKFPISRPNLTFSTLTVSNMSPEDSSIYLCSVSGGPNQPQHFGDGTRLSIL.

V and J are TRBV7-2 and TRBJ1-4, with 9 nucleotides matching TRBD1. This CDR3 comprises 15 residues. Unmatched junction bases numbered 9, after V lost 8 bases and J lost 5 bases. Germline V CDR1 and CDR2: SGHTA, FQGNSA. The CDR3: CASSLIGTGNEKLFF. CDR3 in DNA: TGTGCCAGCTCGCTCATCGGGACAGGGAATGAAAAACTGTTTTTT.

On this clonotype: A much larger clone lies a single base off, so this may be a read error. The V gene is TRBV7-9, the J gene TRBJ1-2, with 7 positions matching TRBD1. There are 14 residues in the CDR3. Germline CDR1 reads SEHNR; CDR2 reads FQNEAQ (reference sequence). CDR3 protein: CASSFQQGNYSYTF. In DNA form, the CDR3 reads TGTGCCAGCAGCTTTCAACAGGGGAACTATAGCTACACCTTC.

In regard to this clonotype: A read error may explain this, as a much larger clone is one base away. The chain has TRBV9 and TRBJ2-7, with TRBD1 matching 9 bases. Germline-derived CDR1 and CDR2 are SGDLS and YYNGEE. J was trimmed by 0 bases and V by 3 bases; bases with no gene match: 4. CDR3 length equals 15 residues. CDR3 region: CASSADRGGSYEQYF. In DNA form, the CDR3 reads TGTGCCAGCAGCGCGGACAGGGGAGGCTCCTACGAGCAGTACTTC. Full variable domain (rest looked up from reference TRBV9 and TRBJ2-7): DSGVTQTPKHLITATGQRVTLRCSPRSGDLSVYWYQQSLDQGLQFLIQYYNGEERAKGNILERFSAQQFPDLHSELNLSSLELGDSALYFCASSADRGGSYEQYFGPGTRLTVT.

The gene calls are TRBV7-9 and TRBJ1-6, with D tentatively TRBD1 (6 bases). Germline values: CDR1 SEHNR, CDR2 FQNEAQ (reference sequence). The CDR3 extends over 14 amino acids. Deletions cut 6 bases from V and 10 bases from J, with 16 bases between. CDR3 loop: CASSSGDVESPLHF. CDR3 bases: TGTGCCAGCAGTTCAGGGGACGTAGAATCACCCCTCCACTTT.

The chain links TRBV19 to TRBJ1-5; no clear D. Germline V lookup: CDR1 LNHDA, CDR2 SQIVND (reference sequence). The V end was cut by 3 bases, the J end by 4 bases, with 16 bases between. The CDR3 is 16 residues long. This chain's CDR3 is CASSIRAVGSNQPQHF. CDR3 coding DNA: TGTGCCAGTAGTATTAGAGCTGTTGGGTCAAATCAGCCCCAGCATTTT.

In the case of this clonotype: Given a much more abundant clone one base away, this may be a read error. The chain combines TRBV24-1 with TRBJ1-2; D call uncertain. The CDR3 runs to 9 residues. CDR1 is KGHDR, CDR2 SFDVKD, per germline. Trimming took off 11 bases at V and 3 bases at J, with 3 bases between the two ends. The CDR3 here is CASHYGYTF. In nucleotides, the CDR3 is TGTGCCAGCCACTATGGCTACACCTTC.

Remarks on this clonotype: This may arise from a read error, as a much more abundant clone is one base away. The chain has TRBV9 and TRBJ1-2, with TRBD1 identical over 12 bases. There are 15 residues in the CDR3. Germline V gene lookup returns CDR1 SGDLS and CDR2 YYNGEE. The CDR3 DNA reads TGTGCCAACAGCGTCGGGACAGGGGGCGAGTATGGCTACACCTTC. Its translation is CANSVGTGGEYGYTF.

This chain's CDR3 is CASSLPTGNTGELFF. CDR3 nucleotides: TGTGCCAGCAGCCTTCCGACAGGGAACACCGGGGAGCTGTTTTTT. The rearrangement joins TRBV9 to TRBJ2-2; perhaps TRBD1 as D (6 bases). This CDR3 spans 15 amino acids. Germline V gives CDR1 SGDLS, CDR2 YYNGEE. V lost 4 bases, J lost 1 base, and 11 bases lay in between. Drawing the rest from reference TRBV9 and TRBJ2-2, the complete variable domain is DSGVTQTPKHLITATGQRVTLRCSPRSGDLSVYWYQQSLDQGLQFLIQYYNGEERAKGNILERFSAQQFPDLHSELNLSSLELGDSALYFCASSLPTGNTGELFFGEGSRLTVL.

The chain couples TRBV15 to TRBJ2-6, with D possibly matching TRBD2 (6 bases). Per the germline V gene, CDR1 is LNHNV and CDR2 is YYDKDF (reference sequence). V was trimmed by 10 bases and J by 4 bases, leaving 8 bases between them. This CDR3 is 12 amino acids long. The CDR3 reads CARRGGANVLTF. The CDR3 nucleotides are TGTGCCAGGCGGGGAGGGGCCAACGTCCTGACTTTC.

In the case of this clonotype: The germline gene is not matched at one end of the junction; a read error may be the cause. J is TRBJ2-7 and V is TRBV7-8, with 7 bases fitting TRBD1. Germline CDR1 SGHVS, CDR2 FQNEAQ. This CDR3 is built from 15 residues. In nucleotides, the CDR3 is TGCGCCAGCAGCCACGCTCCGGGACAGAGCCTCGAGCAGTACTTC. This gives the protein CASSHAPGQSLEQYF.

The sample holds a few counts of this clonotype. The V call is TRBV7-9, the J call TRBJ2-7; tentatively, D is TRBD1 (5 bases). V was trimmed by 5 bases and J by 5 bases, leaving 19 bases between them. Germline lookup yields CDR1 SEHNR and CDR2 FQNEAQ (reference sequence). This CDR3 is built from 15 residues. The CDR3 nucleotides are TGTGCCAGCAGCCAAGACAATGGTGCAGGGAACGAGCAGTACTTC. It is translated as CASSQDNGAGNEQYF.

This chain uses TRBV19 with TRBJ2-5, with 12 bases aligning to TRBD2. CDR3 length equals 13 residues. The germline V gene encodes CDR1 LNHDA and CDR2 SQIVND (reference sequence). Trimming removed 9 bases from V and 3 bases from J; junction bases left unmatched: 2. This CDR3 reads CASWTSGEETQYF. The CDR3 DNA is TGTGCCAGCTGGACTAGCGGGGAAGAGACCCAGTACTTC.

To note about this clonotype: This probably arose from a read error, given a far larger clone one base away. Without the conserved terminal phenylalanine or tryptophan, this CDR3 likely stems from a read error. The gene calls are TRBV9 and TRBJ1-1; no firm D call. The CDR3 length is 11 residues. Germline V gene data show CDR1 as SGDLS and CDR2 as YYNGEE. V was pared by 3 bases and J by 3 bases, with 3 bases between. CDR3: CASSGDTEAFL. As DNA, the CDR3 is TGTGCCAGCAGCGGGGACACTGAAGCTTTCCTT.